One sample yielded the 22 T cell receptor beta chains listed below, sequenced in a study of T cell responses to AZD1222 COVID-19 vaccine. TCRdb's copy holds only in-frame clones and misses some; the assay was immunoSEQ multiplex PCR. Among roughly 100,000 clones listed, around 91% were seen once. The sample here was peripheral blood, taken 28 days after the second AZD1222 dose. These receptors all stem from an adult who received the AZD1222 COVID-19 vaccine.

The V and J genes are TRBV14 and TRBJ2-1; 13 bases are a match to TRBD2. V trimming: 3 bases; J trimming: 4 bases; junction bases outside the gene matches: 15. Per the germline V gene, CDR1 is SGHDN and CDR2 is FVKESK. The CDR3 has 20 residues. The chain's CDR3 is CASSHLRLAGGAGPYNEQFF. The DNA of the CDR3 is TGTGCCAGCAGCCATTTAAGACTAGCGGGGGGCGCGGGGCCATACAATGAGCAGTTCTTC. Full variable domain (missing parts from reference TRBV14 and TRBJ2-1): EAGVTQFPSHSVIEKGQTVTLRCDPISGHDNLYWYRRVMGKEIKFLLHFVKESKQDESGMPNNRFLAERTGGTYSTLKVQPAELEDSGVYFCASSHLRLAGGAGPYNEQFFGPGTRLTVL.

The chain uses TRBV4-3 and TRBJ1-1, with D hard to call. V was cut by 3 bases and J by 5 bases, with 13 bases left in between. The germline gives CDR1 LGHNA, CDR2 YSLEER. This CDR3 is built from 14 residues. CDR3 in amino acids: CASSQEDSRTEAFF. The CDR3 nucleotides read TGCGCCAGCAGCCAGGAAGACTCGCGAACTGAAGCTTTCTTT.

This chain uses TRBV5-1 with TRBJ2-7; no clear D. V was cut by 3 bases and J by 0 bases, with 10 bases left in between. Germline V gives CDR1 SGHRS, CDR2 YFSETQ. This CDR3 has 14 amino acids. Here the CDR3 DNA reads TGCGCCAGCAGCTCCCCCTGGGGCTCCTACGAGCAGTACTTC. Its protein product is CASSSPWGSYEQYF.

The chain is built from TRBV10-3 and TRBJ2-5, with 9 bases aligning to TRBD1. From germline, CDR1 is ENHRY and CDR2 SYGVKD. The CDR3 contains 13 residues. The V and J ends lost 6 bases and 5 bases, in that order; junction bases with no gene match: 4. The CDR3 reads CAISRTGEETQYF. The CDR3 region has the DNA TGTGCCATCAGCCGGACAGGGGAGGAGACCCAGTACTTC.

This sequence joins TRBV6-1 and TRBJ2-7; a weak D match, TRBD2 (5 bases). Germline-derived CDR1 and CDR2 are MNHNS and SASEGT. There are 17 residues in the CDR3. Trimming removed 4 bases from V and 0 bases from J, with 19 bases in between. CDR3 nucleotides: TGTGCCAGCAGTGTAGTTGGTTCAGGACTCAGCTCCTACGAGCAGTACTTC. Translated, it gives CASSVVGSGLSSYEQYF.

V usage is TRBV7-2 and J usage is TRBJ1-2; D may be TRBD1 (5 bases). Germline values: CDR1 SGHTA, CDR2 FQGNSA. Trimming shortened V by 11 bases and J by 8 bases, and 21 bases separated the two germline ends. The CDR3 covers 13 residues. The CDR3 DNA is TGTGCCTCCTCTCCGGAGGGGATGCGGGGCTACACCTTC. Its protein is CASSPEGMRGYTF.

This clone came up once. The chain carries TRBV4-3 and TRBJ2-1; D might be TRBD2 (5 bases). Germline loops: CDR1 LGHNA, CDR2 YSLEER. The CDR3 is 13 amino acids. Trimming pared 5 bases from V and 3 bases from J, leaving 8 bases between. The CDR3 sequence is CASSFGDYNEQFF. CDR3 bases: TGCGCCAGCAGCTTCGGGGACTACAATGAGCAGTTCTTC.

The V call is TRBV3-1 (or the pseudogene TRBV3-2), the J call TRBJ2-7; TRBD1 is a possible D gene (7 bases). The CDR3 has 15 residues. Trimming shortened V by 4 bases and J by 2 bases, and 15 bases separated the two germline ends. Germline assignment: CDR1 LGHDT and CDR2 YNNKEL (reference sequence). The DNA of the CDR3 is TGTGCCAGCAGCCCGTCGGCAGGGGGGACCTACGAGCAGTACTTC. This codes for CASSPSAGGTYEQYF.

This chain uses TRBV7-6 with TRBJ1-1; 7 bases are a match to TRBD1. The CDR3 is 15 residues long. Germline V gives CDR1 SGHVS, CDR2 FNYEAQ. V dropped 4 bases and J dropped 1; count of bases not matched to a gene: 6. CDR3 nucleotide sequence: TGTGCCAGCAGCTCCCACAGGGGCAAGAACACTGAAGCTTTCTTT. Translation gives CASSSHRGKNTEAFF.

The chain links TRBV2 to TRBJ2-7; D might be TRBD1 (6 bases). The CDR3 contains 13 residues. Germline CDR1 and CDR2: SNHLY and FYNNEI. The V end lost 2 bases, the J end lost 5 bases, and 10 bases lay between the germline ends. CDR3 DNA sequence: TGTGCCAGCAGTGAAAACAGGGTCCACGAGCAGTACTTC. This sequence encodes CASSENRVHEQYF.

This chain links TRBV6-6 with TRBJ1-3, with a possible D match to TRBD1 (6 bases). This CDR3 has 14 residues. Germline-derived CDR1 and CDR2 are MNHNY and SVGAGI (reference sequence). The V gene lost 5 bases and the J gene lost 3 bases, with 11 bases spanning the gap. CDR3 coding DNA: TGTGCCAGCAGTCCCCAAGGGGGTGGAAACACCATATATTTT. Translated, it gives CASSPQGGGNTIYF.

This clone was counted a single time. The rearrangement links TRBV7-2 to TRBJ2-7, with 7 positions matching TRBD1. Germline loops: CDR1 SGHTA, CDR2 FQGNSA. V trimming: 7 bases; J trimming: 6 bases; junction bases outside the gene matches: 9. The CDR3 runs to 13 residues. The CDR3 is CASTPDRAGEQYF. CDR3 DNA sequence: TGTGCCAGCACCCCCGACAGGGCTGGCGAGCAGTACTTC.

This clone was recorded only once. This chain uses TRBV5-1 with TRBJ2-3, with 7 bases matching TRBD1. The germline CDR1 and CDR2 sequences are SGHRS and YFSETQ. The CDR3 extends over 14 amino acids. With 4 bases clipped from V and 3 bases from J, the junction kept 5 bases outside the gene matches. CDR3 in amino acids: CASSIGQATDTQYF. The CDR3 DNA sequence: TGCGCCAGCAGCATAGGACAGGCGACAGATACGCAGTATTTT.

The chain combines TRBV7-9 with TRBJ2-7; D possibly uses TRBD1 or TRBD2 (5 bases each). Trimming stripped 1 base from V and 3 bases from J, with 10 bases between. The CDR3 covers 14 residues. Germline CDR1 and CDR2: SEHNR and FQNEAQ (reference sequence). This CDR3 reads CASSLEGTNYEQYF. The DNA for the CDR3 is TGTGCCAGCAGCTTAGAGGGGACGAACTACGAGCAGTACTTC.

V is TRBV28 and J is TRBJ1-5; D is undetermined. V was pared by 5 bases and J by 1 base, with 15 bases between. This CDR3 has 16 residues. The germline V gene encodes CDR1 MDHEN and CDR2 SYDVKM. The CDR3 coding sequence is TGTGCCAGCAGTATAGCCTCGGAGCTCAGCAATCAGCCCCAGCATTTT. Translated, it gives CASSIASELSNQPQHF.

This clone has more than one count but fewer than ten. CDR3 bases: TGTGCCACCAGCAGAGCGGGGGTGGAATCACCCCTCCACTTT. Protein sequence: CATSRAGVESPLHF. This sequence joins TRBV15 and TRBJ1-6; the D gene is possibly TRBD1 (5 bases). Trimming pared 1 base from V and 10 bases from J, leaving 11 bases between. There are 14 residues in the CDR3. Germline V gene sequence: CDR1 LNHNV, CDR2 YYDKDF (reference sequence).

J is TRBJ1-5 and V is TRBV7-2; TRBD1 might be the D (5 bases). CDR1 is SGHTA and CDR2 is FQGNSA in the germline V gene. The V gene lost 1 base and the J gene lost 3 bases, with 16 bases spanning the gap. The CDR3 covers 17 residues. CDR3 sequence reads: CASSLDGRTLSNQPQHF. Here the CDR3 DNA reads TGTGCCAGCAGCTTAGATGGCAGGACACTATCCAATCAGCCCCAGCATTTT.

The chain has TRBV7-9 and TRBJ1-4; no clear D gene. Per the germline V gene, CDR1 is SEHNR and CDR2 is FQNEAQ (reference sequence). The CDR3 has 13 amino acids. Trimming left V 2 bases short and J 5 bases short, with 6 bases between. The CDR3, as DNA: TGTGCCAGCAGCTTACCCGTGAATGAAAAACTGTTTTTT. Its translation: CASSLPVNEKLFF.

The V call is TRBV6-5, the J call TRBJ2-7; TRBD1 might be the D (6 bases). Germline CDR1 MNHEY, CDR2 SVGAGI. CDR3 length equals 12 residues. V shed 7 bases and J shed 4 bases, with 11 bases lying between them. The DNA of the CDR3 is TGTGCCAGCACAGGGGATGCTTACGAGCAGTACTTC. Residues: CASTGDAYEQYF.

The chain carries TRBV28 and TRBJ2-5; TRBD2 agrees at 7 bases. CDR3 size: 15 residues. The V segment lost 4 bases and the J segment 4 bases; nucleotides outside the gene matches: 9. From germline, CDR1 is MDHEN and CDR2 SYDVKM. The CDR3 coding sequence is TGTGCCAGCAGTTGGAGAGCGGGGAAGGGAGAGACCCAGTACTTC. Its translation is CASSWRAGKGETQYF.

The chain recombines TRBV19 with TRBJ2-5, with D perhaps TRBD1 (5 bases). V lost 4 bases and J 5 bases, leaving 11 bases between the germline ends. CDR1 and CDR2 from the germline V gene are LNHDA and SQIVND (reference sequence). This CDR3 is built from 13 residues. The CDR3: CASSTGSEETQYF. CDR3 DNA: TGTGCCAGTAGTACAGGGTCGGAGGAGACCCAGTACTTC.

The chain joins TRBV1 to TRBJ1-1; TRBD1 was called by the table and not checked on the DNA. TRBV1 is termed a pseudogene. CDR3 length: 17 amino acids. The CDR3 sequence: CTSSQEGGQNLWTEAFF. The DNA of the CDR3 is TGCACCAGCAGCCAAGAAGGGGGACAGAATTTGTGGACTGAAGCTTTCTTT.